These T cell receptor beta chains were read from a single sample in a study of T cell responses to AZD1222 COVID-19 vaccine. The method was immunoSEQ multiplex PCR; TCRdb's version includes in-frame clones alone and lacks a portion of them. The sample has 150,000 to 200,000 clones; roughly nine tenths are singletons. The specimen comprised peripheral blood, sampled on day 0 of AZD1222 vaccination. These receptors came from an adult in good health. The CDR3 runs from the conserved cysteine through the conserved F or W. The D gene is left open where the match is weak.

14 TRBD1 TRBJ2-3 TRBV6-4 CASSPDRGTDTQYF TGTGCCAGCAGTCCCGACAGGGGCACAGATACGCAGTATTTT
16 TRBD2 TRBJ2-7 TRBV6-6 CASRPHAGGPTNEQYF TGTGCCAGCAGGCCCCACGCGGGAGGGCCGACAAATGAGCAGTACTTC
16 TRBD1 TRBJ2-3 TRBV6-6 CASRTSGGWSTDTQYF TGTGCCAGCAGGACGTCAGGGGGCTGGAGCACAGATACGCAGTATTTT
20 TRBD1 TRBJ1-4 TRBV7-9 CASTKLNLDHVGQGYEKLFF TGTGCCAGCACCAAGCTTAATCTGGATCATGTGGGACAGGGATATGAAAAACTGTTTTTT
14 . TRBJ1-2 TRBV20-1 CSASPRTDPYGYTF TGCAGTGCTAGTCCAAGGACGGATCCCTATGGCTACACCTTC
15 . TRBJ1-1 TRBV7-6 CASSKPIQLNTEAFF TGTGCCAGCAGTAAACCGATACAGCTGAACACTGAAGCTTTCTTT
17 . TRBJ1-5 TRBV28 CASSSLVVVLGNQPQHF TGTGCCAGCAGTTCCCTCGTCGTGGTTCTGGGCAATCAGCCCCAGCATTTT
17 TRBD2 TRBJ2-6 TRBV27 CASSASGVSSGANVLTF TGTGCCAGCAGTGCGAGCGGGGTAAGCTCTGGGGCCAACGTCCTGACTTTC
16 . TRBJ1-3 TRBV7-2 CASSLASAALRNTIYF TGTGCCAGCAGCTTAGCCTCCGCTGCCTTGAGAAACACCATATATTTT
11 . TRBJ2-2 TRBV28 CASASPLELFF TGTGCCAGCGCGTCCCCGCTGGAGCTGTTTTTT
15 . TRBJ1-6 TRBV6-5 CATQTRSSYNSPLHF TGTGCCACTCAGACACGTAGCTCCTATAATTCACCCCTCCACTTT
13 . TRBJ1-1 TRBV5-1 CASSFALNTEAFF TGCGCCAGCAGCTTCGCCCTGAACACTGAAGCTTTCTTT
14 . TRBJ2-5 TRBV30 CAWSVRQREETQYF TGTGCCTGGAGTGTACGACAGCGAGAAGAGACCCAGTACTTC
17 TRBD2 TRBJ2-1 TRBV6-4 CASSEFSSGSPGHEQFF TGTGCCAGCAGTGAGTTCTCTAGCGGAAGCCCAGGACATGAGCAGTTCTTC